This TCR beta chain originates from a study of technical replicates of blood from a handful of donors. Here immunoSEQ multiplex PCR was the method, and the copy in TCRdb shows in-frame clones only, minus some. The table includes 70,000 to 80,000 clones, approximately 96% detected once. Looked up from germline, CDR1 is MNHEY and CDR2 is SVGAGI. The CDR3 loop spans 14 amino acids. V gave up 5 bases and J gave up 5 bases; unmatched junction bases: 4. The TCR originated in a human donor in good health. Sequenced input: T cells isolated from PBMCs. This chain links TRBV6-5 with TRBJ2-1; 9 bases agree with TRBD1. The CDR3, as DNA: TGTGCCAGCAGTCTACAGGGGGCGGACAATGAGCAGTTCTTC. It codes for CASSLQGADNEQFF.